Listed below are T cell receptor beta chains from one sample, sequenced in a study of identical twins. Using its own MiXCR run on the 5' RACE reads, TCRdb lists one record per CDR3 protein. The sample records hundreds of thousands of distinct CDR3 sequences, under 9% being singletons. These data were likewise used in another study, on yellow fever vaccine responses in identical twins.

Specimen: PBMCs. These receptors were taken from a woman aged 18-29 years in good health. The CDR3 runs from the conserved cysteine through the conserved F or W. A D gene is named only where the DNA matches it firmly. Where a row states a size, it is once, few, many or the class of an expanded clone; other rows omit it.

D gene: NA
J gene: TRBJ2-3
clone size: many
V gene: TRBV20-1
CDR3 DNA: TGCAGTGCTGAGCAGTCGGAGGGCACAGATACGCAGTATTTT
CDR3 protein: CSAEQSEGTDTQYF

D gene: NA
J gene: TRBJ2-1
clone size: few
V gene: TRBV20-1
CDR3 DNA: TGCAGTGCCCCCGACCTGGAAGTGAGCTCCTACAATGAGCAGTTCTTC
CDR3 protein: CSAPDLEVSSYNEQFF

D gene: NA
J gene: TRBJ2-7
clone size: many
V gene: TRBV2
CDR3 DNA: TGTGCCAGCAGTGAAGTCAAGGGACTGCCCTACGAGCAGTACTTC
CDR3 protein: CASSEVKGLPYEQYF

D gene: NA
J gene: TRBJ2-7
clone size: NA
V gene: TRBV7-2
CDR3 DNA: TGTGCCAGCAGCTTATTACAGGGCGTCGGCCACGAGCAGTACTTC
CDR3 protein: CASSLLQGVGHEQYF

D gene: NA
J gene: TRBJ2-3
clone size: many
V gene: TRBV7-2
CDR3 DNA: TGTGCCAGCAGCTTAGCCCTGACTAGTCTGTTTCCAGATACGCAGTATTTT
CDR3 protein: CASSLALTSLFPDTQYF

D gene: TRBD2
J gene: TRBJ2-7
clone size: few
V gene: TRBV7-2
CDR3 DNA: TGTGCCAGCAGCTTAGTGGTTGGGGGAGGGAACGAGCAGTACTTC
CDR3 protein: CASSLVVGGGNEQYF

D gene: TRBD2
J gene: TRBJ2-3
clone size: few
V gene: TRBV11-2
CDR3 DNA: TGTGCCAGCAGCTTACTACCGACTAGCGCGAGCACAGATACGCAGTATTTT
CDR3 protein: CASSLLPTSASTDTQYF

D gene: TRBD2
J gene: TRBJ2-7
clone size: few
V gene: TRBV12-3/TRBV12-4
CDR3 DNA: TGTGCCAGCAGTCCGGCGGGAGGGCCGCGGGAGCAGTACTTC
CDR3 protein: CASSPAGGPREQYF

D gene: NA
J gene: TRBJ2-5
clone size: few
V gene: TRBV7-2
CDR3 DNA: TGTGCCAGCAGCTTAGCGGGCAGGGCGGTAGAGACCCAGTACTTC
CDR3 protein: CASSLAGRAVETQYF

D gene: NA
J gene: TRBJ2-1
clone size: NA
V gene: TRBV15
CDR3 DNA: TGTGCCACCAGCAGAGATTGGAGACTAGTGTTTGAGCAGTTCTTC
CDR3 protein: CATSRDWRLVFEQFF